What follows are 16 T cell receptor beta chains derived from one specimen sequenced in a study of T cells after yellow fever vaccination. TCRdb reprocessed the 5' RACE reads via MiXCR and lists one record per CDR3 protein. Among about 360,000 distinct CDR3 sequences, around 6.4% were seen once, and the ten largest hold over 14%. The starting material was PBMCs, obtained 5 days after the yellow fever booster vaccination. These receptors originate from a man aged 30 to 39 who received the YFV17D yellow fever vaccine.

This clonotype was seen a few times. The chain is built from TRBV7-2 and TRBJ2-4; 14 positions match TRBD2. Germline V gene lookup returns CDR1 SGHTA and CDR2 FQGNSA. V shed 5 bases, J shed 2 bases, and the junction held 5 bases outside the gene matches. CDR3 size: 17 residues. CDR3 in DNA: TGTGCCAGCAGCCAGACTAGCGGGGGGGGAACCAAAAACATTCAGTACTTC. Translated: CASSQTSGGGTKNIQYF.

This clonotype was counted only a few times. The V call is TRBV24-1, the J call TRBJ2-5; 12 nucleotides agree with TRBD2. Germline V CDR1 and CDR2: KGHDR, SFDVKD. The J segment lost 2 bases and the V segment lost 3 bases, leaving 0 bases of the junction unmatched. The CDR3 totals 15 residues. In DNA, the CDR3 is TGTGCCACCAGTGATCTAGCGGGAGGGCAAGAGACCCAGTACTTC. Encoded protein: CATSDLAGGQETQYF.

This clonotype was recorded a few times. CDR3 sequence reads: CASSSNLGDRGVGAFF. The CDR3 DNA follows: TGTGCCAGCAGCTCGAACCTGGGGGACAGGGGAGTAGGAGCTTTCTTT. The chain has TRBV5-8 and TRBJ1-1, with TRBD1 matching over 10 bases. Germline V gives CDR1 SGHTS, CDR2 YDEGEE. V gave up 3 bases and J gave up 10 bases; unmatched junction bases: 15. The CDR3 sequence is 16 residues long.

This clonotype was found a few times. This chain uses TRBV15 with TRBJ2-2; no reliable D call. V shed 5 bases and J shed 4 bases, with 8 bases lying between them. This CDR3 region has 13 residues. CDR1 and CDR2 (germline): LNHNV, YYDKDF (reference sequence). In DNA form, the CDR3 reads TGTGCCACCAGCTTAGCCAGCACCGGGGAGCTGTTTTTT. It is translated as CATSLASTGELFF.

The chain combines TRBV6-2 or TRBV6-3 with TRBJ2-7; no firm D call. CDR1 and CDR2 (germline): MNHEY, SVGEGT. V was shortened by 3 bases and J by 0 bases, with 15 bases between the two germline ends. This CDR3 spans 16 amino acids. Written as DNA, the CDR3 is TGTGCCAGCAGTTATGGGCGGAGACCGGGCTCCTACGAGCAGTACTTC. It encodes CASSYGRRPGSYEQYF.

This clonotype was seen at least ten times. The chain employs TRBV5-5 and TRBJ2-7; maybe TRBD2 (5 bases). Germline V CDR1 and CDR2: SGHKS, YYEKEE (reference sequence). V was pared by 0 bases and J by 0 bases, with 13 bases between. CDR3 size: 16 residues. This chain's CDR3 is CASSLGTQLSSYEQYF. The CDR3 region has the DNA TGTGCCAGCAGCTTGGGGACTCAACTGAGCTCCTACGAGCAGTACTTC.

This clonotype appeared many times. This chain uses TRBV7-8 with TRBJ2-1, with 15 bases fitting TRBD2. Germline CDR1 SGHVS, CDR2 FQNEAQ. V trimming: 4 bases; J trimming: 4 bases; junction bases outside the gene matches: 8. The CDR3 spans 18 residues. For the CDR3, the DNA is TGTGCCAGCAGCTCCGGACTAGCGGGAGGGCCGAGGTACAATGAGCAGTTCTTC. It codes for CASSSGLAGGPRYNEQFF.

This clonotype turned up a few times. CDR3 residues: CASSQMGLNTGELFF. The CDR3, as DNA: TGTGCCAGCAGCCAGATGGGACTGAACACCGGGGAGCTGTTTTTT. The genes are TRBV3-1 and TRBJ2-2, with D possibly being TRBD2 (6 bases). CDR3 length: 15 amino acids. Per the germline V gene, CDR1 is LGHDT and CDR2 is YNNKEL (reference sequence). V was shortened by 3 bases and J by 1 base, with 9 bases between the two germline ends.

In its sample, this clonotype was seen many times. The chain joins TRBV7-2 to TRBJ2-7, with D perhaps matching TRBD2 (5 bases). Deletions cut 4 bases from V and 0 bases from J, with 7 bases between. The CDR3 is 13 amino acids. Germline CDR1 SGHTA, CDR2 FQGNSA. The CDR3 DNA sequence: TGTGCCAGCAGCTCCCGGGACTCCTACGAGCAGTACTTC. This translates into CASSSRDSYEQYF.

This clonotype was counted many times. The J gene is TRBJ2-7, the V gene TRBV7-8; 10 nucleotides agree with TRBD2. Germline loops: CDR1 SGHVS, CDR2 FQNEAQ. The CDR3 has 14 residues. V trimming: 5 bases; J trimming: 9 bases; junction bases outside the gene matches: 10. CDR3 coding DNA: TGTGCCAGCAGCGCCTCCGGGACTAGCGTCGGGCAGTACTTC. As protein: CASSASGTSVGQYF.

This clonotype was detected a few times. The V and J genes are TRBV20-1 and TRBJ1-2; no firm D call. The CDR3 length is 13 residues. The germline V gene has CDR1 DFQATT and CDR2 SNEGSKA (reference sequence). Between the trimmed V and J ends, which lost 1 base and 2 bases, there was a span of 8 bases. CDR3 sequence reads: CSARGAENYGYTF. CDR3 DNA sequence: TGCAGTGCTAGAGGAGCAGAGAACTATGGCTACACCTTC.

In the case of this clonotype: One junction end does not reproduce the germline sequence, and a read error may be involved. The chain joins TRBV12-3 or TRBV12-4 to TRBJ2-3; no clear D. The CDR3 loop spans 14 amino acids. DNA of the CDR3: TGTGCCGGCAGACATACCGGTACTACAGATACGCAGTATTTT. Translating gives CAGRHTGTTDTQYF.

This chain connects TRBV6-5 to TRBJ2-3, with 9 bases matching TRBD2. V was pared by 1 base and J by 1 base, with 6 bases of the junction left unmatched. Per the germline V gene, CDR1 is MNHEY and CDR2 is SVGAGI. CDR3 length equals 17 residues. DNA for the CDR3: TGTGCCAGCAGTTACTTACGACAGCGGGAGGGCACAGATACGCAGTATTTT. Its translation: CASSYLRQREGTDTQYF.

This clonotype was counted between two and nine times. This sequence joins TRBV20-1 and TRBJ2-1; TRBD2 matches at 9 bases. Germline values: CDR1 DFQATT, CDR2 SNEGSKA (reference sequence). The CDR3 is 18 residues long. J was trimmed by 8 bases and V by 5 bases; bases with no gene match: 22. This chain's CDR3 is CSAPSVGLAFGSGDEQFF. The CDR3 DNA sequence: TGCAGTGCTCCCTCCGTAGGACTAGCGTTTGGGTCGGGGGATGAGCAGTTCTTC.

As to this clonotype: At one boundary the junction diverges from the germline segment, which might be a read error. This chain connects TRBV5-1 to TRBJ2-7, with D perhaps TRBD1 (7 bases). Germline CDR1 SGHRS, CDR2 YFSETQ. This CDR3 spans 14 amino acids. For the CDR3, the DNA is TGCGCCAGCAGTATTGGCGGGACAGATTACGAGCTGTACTTC. This gives the protein CASSIGGTDYELYF.

This clonotype has a count of ten or more. The rearrangement uses TRBV7-2 and TRBJ2-5; D may correspond to TRBD1 or TRBD2 (5 bases each). Germline CDR1 and CDR2: SGHTA and FQGNSA. The CDR3 is 17 amino acids. V was cut by 5 bases and J by 7 bases, with 26 bases left in between. The CDR3 loop reads CASSQQPGSWGSGTQYF. The CDR3 DNA follows: TGTGCCAGCAGCCAACAGCCGGGGTCCTGGGGGTCAGGGACCCAGTACTTC.